Below are 14 T cell receptor beta chains sequenced from a single sample in a study of metastatic and nonmetastatic thyroid tumors. All patients were treatment-naive before thyroid surgery. TCRdb called clones again from the PCR reads with MiXCR. The sample includes approximately 5,800 clones, approximately 32% of them seen just once. The source material was adjacent normal tissue. Source of these receptors: a female donor with papillary thyroid cancer or a benign thyroid nodule (not recorded which). Some clones in this sample may be carry-over from other donors' samples.

This clone was detected a few times. The rearrangement joins TRBV6-5 to TRBJ1-6; D is ambiguous. With 2 bases removed from V and 5 bases from J, the gap between germline ends came to 13 bases. This CDR3 region has 16 residues. Germline V gene data show CDR1 as MNHEY and CDR2 as SVGAGI. CDR3 sequence (DNA): TGTGCCAGCAGTTACACCTCTAACGGTCATAATTCACCCCTCCACTTT. This sequence encodes CASSYTSNGHNSPLHF.

This clone has at least ten counts. This chain uses TRBV5-4 with TRBJ2-5; D is unclear. Germline V CDR1 and CDR2: SGHNT, YYREEE (reference sequence). The ends were cut back, 2 bases at V and 5 bases at J, with 10 bases in the middle. The CDR3 runs 13 residues. The CDR3 sequence: CASSLVTAETQYF. The CDR3 DNA sequence: TGTGCCAGCAGCTTAGTCACGGCGGAGACCCAGTACTTC.

This chain links TRBV30 with TRBJ2-7, with D unclear. Germline lookup yields CDR1 GTSNPN and CDR2 SVGIG (reference sequence). CDR3 length: 13 residues. The germline V and J ends were trimmed by 4 bases and 2 bases, with 12 bases remaining between them. This CDR3 reads CAWNRPETYEQYF. In DNA form, the CDR3 reads TGTGCCTGGAATCGGCCAGAAACCTACGAGCAGTACTTC.

This chain links TRBV9 with TRBJ2-1, with D unresolved. The CDR3 has 13 residues. Trimming took off 0 bases at V and 6 bases at J, with 7 bases between the two ends. The V gene's germline CDR1 is SGDLS and CDR2 YYNGEE. The CDR3 DNA sequence: TGTGCCAGCAGCGTAGGAGAAATCAATGAGCAGTTCTTC. This sequence encodes CASSVGEINEQFF.

The chain combines TRBV20-1 with TRBJ1-4, with D uncertain. CDR3 size: 16 residues. CDR1 and CDR2 (germline): DFQATT, SNEGSKA (reference sequence). Deletions cut 0 bases from V and 0 bases from J, with 11 bases between. CDR3 DNA sequence: TGCAGTGCTAGAGATGTTTTCCGTGCAACTAATGAAAAACTGTTTTTT. Amino acid sequence: CSARDVFRATNEKLFF.

By proportion, this clone is medium-sized. The J gene is TRBJ2-3, the V gene TRBV4-2, with D possibly matching TRBD2 (5 bases). Germline assignment: CDR1 LGHNA and CDR2 YNFKEQ. Trimming left V 1 base short and J 6 bases short, with 14 bases between. The length of the CDR3 is 15 residues. The CDR3 loop reads CASSQGYSSGDTQYF. CDR3 nucleotides: TGTGCCAGCAGCCAAGGGTATAGTTCGGGGGATACGCAGTATTTT.

The chain carries TRBV6-2 or TRBV6-3 and TRBJ1-2; 9 bases fit TRBD1. CDR1 and CDR2 from the germline V gene are MNHEY and SVGEGT. Trimming cost V 2 bases and J 6 bases; bases outside gene matches: 16. The CDR3 sequence is 18 residues long. As DNA, the CDR3 is TGTGCCAGCAGTTACCCGACGGACAGGGGACGATATTGGGATGGCTACACCTTC. Encoded protein: CASSYPTDRGRYWDGYTF.

J is TRBJ2-1 and V is TRBV5-1, with 7 positions matching TRBD1. Germline CDR1 SGHRS, CDR2 YFSETQ. The CDR3 is made up of 15 amino acids. The V gene end was trimmed by 3 bases and the J gene end by 2 bases; junction bases not matched to a gene: 5. The CDR3 region is CASSYTGDTYNEQFF. For the CDR3, the DNA is TGCGCCAGCAGCTACACAGGGGATACCTACAATGAGCAGTTCTTC.

In this sample, this clone turned up a few times. This CDR3 fails to terminate in the conserved phenylalanine or tryptophan, so it likely reflects a read error. The V and J genes are TRBV9 and TRBJ1-1, with no clear D. CDR1 and CDR2 (germline): SGDLS, YYNGEE. Trimming took 3 bases from V and 1 from J, leaving 4 bases between them. This CDR3 comprises 12 residues. The CDR3 reads CASSGSNTEAFS. In DNA, the CDR3 is TGTGCCAGCAGCGGTTCGAACACTGAAGCTTTCTCT.

This clone counts as medium-sized. The chain has TRBV6-2 or TRBV6-3 and TRBJ2-7, with TRBD1 identical over 7 bases. The CDR3 contains 14 residues. Germline lookup yields CDR1 MNHEY and CDR2 SVGEGT. The V gene end was trimmed by 7 bases and the J gene end by 3 bases; junction bases not matched to a gene: 9. CDR3: CASTPRDRLYEQYF. DNA for the CDR3: TGTGCCAGCACTCCGAGGGACAGACTCTACGAGCAGTACTTC.

This clone was seen repeatedly, ten times or more. The CDR3 nucleotides are TGTGCCAGCAGCTTACTTCCGGGACTAGCGGGAGGAGACAATGAGCAGTTCTTC. Translation gives CASSLLPGLAGGDNEQFF. The chain joins TRBV11-1 to TRBJ2-1; 15 nucleotides line up with TRBD2. With 2 bases clipped from V and 5 bases from J, the junction kept 7 bases outside the gene matches. Germline V gene data show CDR1 as SGHAT and CDR2 as FQDESV (reference sequence). CDR3 length equals 18 residues. The complete variable domain, with remaining parts taken from reference TRBV11-1 and TRBJ2-1, reads EAEVAQSPRYKITEKSQAVAFWCDPISGHATLYWYRQILGQGPELLVQFQDESVVDDSQLPKDRFSAERLKGVDSTLKIQPAELGDSAMYLCASSLLPGLAGGDNEQFFGPGTRLTVL.

For the CDR3, the DNA is TGCGCCAGCAGGCCCGCCCCCGTCGGGACTTTGTACAATGAGCAGTTCTTC. Translated, it gives CASRPAPVGTLYNEQFF. The chain uses TRBV4-3 and TRBJ2-1, with a possible D match to TRBD2 (6 bases). The V gene's germline CDR1 is LGHNA and CDR2 YSLEER. Trimming took 6 bases from V and 4 from J, leaving 22 bases between them. CDR3 length: 17 amino acids.

This rearrangement joins TRBV6-1 to TRBJ2-7, with 9 bases that match TRBD2. The junction had 16 bases not matched to a gene; V was cut back by 7 bases and J by 6 bases. This CDR3 has 16 residues. Germline V gives CDR1 MNHNS, CDR2 SASEGT. CDR3 loop: CASIHYTAGGQREQYF. CDR3 nucleotide sequence: TGTGCCAGCATCCATTACACGGCGGGAGGGCAACGCGAGCAGTACTTC.

This clone was seen only a few times. The chain is built from TRBV20-1 and TRBJ2-7; D assignment may be TRBD1 or TRBD2 (5 bases each). This CDR3 is built from 13 residues. Trimming took 5 bases from V and 1 from J, leaving 12 bases between them. Germline-derived CDR1 and CDR2 are DFQATT and SNEGSKA (reference sequence). The CDR3 region has the DNA TGCAGTGCTTACTCGGGGCTTTCCTACGAGCAGTACTTC. It encodes CSAYSGLSYEQYF.